Listed here are 21 T cell receptor beta chains from one sample, sequenced in a study of long-term antiretroviral therapy in people with HIV. The assay, immunoSEQ v3.0, was run at survey level. Profiling relied on immunoSEQ multiplex PCR, and the TCRdb table lists in-frame clones only, not all of them. The data contain tens of thousands of clones, approximately 85% of them singletons. Sequencing was performed on unsorted PBMCs, taken 0.8 years before starting antiretroviral therapy. The receptors stem from a man younger than 30 with HIV.

This chain joins TRBV29-1 and TRBJ2-1; unclear D gene. The CDR3 runs 13 residues. Trimming took 4 bases from V and 5 from J, leaving 12 bases between them. The germline gives CDR1 SQVTM, CDR2 ANQGSEA. This CDR3 reads CSVGRLQNNEQFF. DNA for the CDR3: TGCAGCGTTGGTAGGCTACAAAACAATGAGCAGTTCTTC.

CDR3 loop: CASSQEKGREQYF. The CDR3 DNA sequence: TGCGCCAGCAGCCAAGAAAAGGGACGCGAGCAGTACTTC. This chain uses TRBV4-3 with TRBJ2-7; either TRBD1 or TRBD2 may supply D (5 bases each). The CDR3 spans 13 residues. Germline CDR1 and CDR2: LGHNA and YSLEER. Trimming left V 0 bases short and J 6 bases short, with 9 bases between.

This clone showed up just once. The chain has TRBV6-4 and TRBJ2-1, with a possible D match to TRBD2 (6 bases). Germline assignment: CDR1 MRHNA and CDR2 SNTAGT. The CDR3 has 14 residues. The V gene lost 6 bases and the J gene lost 8 bases, with 17 bases spanning the gap. The CDR3 nucleotides are TGTGCCAGCAGAGCCTTAACTAGCAGCTATGAGCAGTTCTTC. It yields the protein CASRALTSSYEQFF.

The chain joins TRBV9 to TRBJ1-1, with D perhaps TRBD1 (6 bases). Germline CDR1 SGDLS, CDR2 YYNGEE. The CDR3 loop spans 14 amino acids. V was shortened by 3 bases and J by 4 bases, with 13 bases between the two germline ends. The CDR3 sequence: CASSAASRGTEAFF. CDR3 nucleotide sequence: TGTGCCAGCAGCGCAGCTTCCAGGGGCACTGAAGCTTTCTTT.

The chain recombines TRBV19 with TRBJ2-5, with 7 bases lining up with TRBD1. The CDR3 is 14 amino acids. The germline CDR1 and CDR2 sequences are LNHDA and SQIVND (reference sequence). V lost 5 bases, J lost 5 bases, and 8 bases stayed unmatched. The CDR3 spells CASSVTGWGETQYF. Written as DNA, the CDR3 is TGTGCCAGTAGTGTGACAGGGTGGGGGGAGACCCAGTACTTC.

The chain carries TRBV28 and TRBJ1-1; 9 bases fit TRBD1. The length of the CDR3 is 15 residues. In germline, CDR1 is MDHEN, CDR2 SYDVKM. The ends lost 4 bases at V and 4 bases at J; junction bases unmatched: 7. CDR3 nucleotides: TGTGCCAGCAGTTCGAACCCGGACAGGGGCACTGAAGCTTTCTTT. It translates to CASSSNPDRGTEAFF.

The chain joins TRBV6-1 to TRBJ2-7; 10 bases line up with TRBD1. Per germline, CDR1 MNHNS and CDR2 SASEGT. CDR3 length: 18 amino acids. The J segment lost 3 bases and the V segment lost 1 base, leaving 12 bases of the junction unmatched. The CDR3 region is CASSEVRGTGEIVYEQYF. The CDR3 nucleotides are TGTGCCAGCAGTGAAGTGAGGGGGACAGGGGAAATAGTCTACGAGCAGTACTTC.

The V call is TRBV5-1, the J call TRBJ2-1, with 11 bases identical to TRBD2. This CDR3 contains 18 residues. In germline, CDR1 is SGHRS, CDR2 YFSETQ. Trimming cost V 4 bases and J 0 bases; bases outside gene matches: 9. This CDR3 reads CASSLLTSGVSSYNEQFF. CDR3 DNA sequence: TGCGCCAGCAGCCTACTGACTAGCGGGGTCAGCTCCTACAATGAGCAGTTCTTC.

V gene TRBV12-5 combines with J gene TRBJ2-7; D might be TRBD2 (5 bases). The germline V and J ends were trimmed by 5 bases and 7 bases, with 12 bases remaining between them. CDR1 and CDR2 (germline): LGHNT, FRNRAP. This CDR3 is built from 12 residues. CDR3: CASGGGSREQYF. DNA of the CDR3: TGTGCTAGTGGTGGCGGGTCACGAGAGCAGTACTTC.

This clone showed up just a few times. The rearrangement links TRBV9 to TRBJ2-7, with 10 bases fitting TRBD1. Germline V lookup: CDR1 SGDLS, CDR2 YYNGEE. CDR3 length equals 15 residues. V lost 4 bases to trimming and J lost 7 bases; unmatched junction nucleotides: 11. The CDR3 region has the DNA TGTGCCAGCAGCCCCCCCGGACAGGGGGATGAGGAGCAGTACTTC. This gives the protein CASSPPGQGDEEQYF.

The chain links TRBV5-4 to TRBJ2-7; D possibly corresponds to TRBD2 (5 bases). Trimming left V 4 bases short and J 5 bases short, with 10 bases between. This CDR3 has 12 amino acids. Germline V gene data show CDR1 as SGHNT and CDR2 as YYREEE (reference sequence). CDR3: CASSTDSNEQYF. The CDR3 DNA follows: TGTGCCAGCAGCACGGACTCAAACGAGCAGTACTTC.

The chain has TRBV4-2 and TRBJ1-1; perhaps TRBD1 as D (5 bases). V was clipped by 0 bases and J by 0 bases, with 11 bases between them. CDR1 is LGHNA and CDR2 is YNFKEQ in the germline V gene. This CDR3 has 16 amino acids. The DNA of the CDR3 is TGTGCCAGCAGCCAAGACTGGGGCAGCATGAACACTGAAGCTTTCTTT. Protein sequence: CASSQDWGSMNTEAFF.

This clone came up a few times. This rearrangement joins TRBV7-9 to TRBJ1-5; no firm D call. CDR1 is SEHNR, CDR2 FQNEAQ, per germline (reference sequence). This CDR3 has 12 residues. Trimming pared 2 bases from V and 7 bases from J, leaving 6 bases between. The DNA for the CDR3 is TGTGCCAGCAGCTTATCCCGCCAGCCCCAGCATTTT. Its translation: CASSLSRQPQHF.

V usage is TRBV18 and J usage is TRBJ2-7; D is unclear. Germline CDR1 is KGHSH and CDR2 is LQKENI. The V gene lost 3 bases and the J gene lost 3 bases, with 12 bases spanning the gap. This CDR3 region has 14 residues. Here the CDR3 reads CASSPLDTYYEQYF. DNA of the CDR3: TGTGCCAGCTCACCTCTCGACACCTACTACGAGCAGTACTTC.

The chain joins TRBV6-5 to TRBJ1-4, with TRBD1 as a possible D gene (6 bases). Germline CDR1 is MNHEY and CDR2 is SVGAGI. V shed 11 bases and J shed 8 bases, with 18 bases lying between them. The CDR3 consists of 13 residues. CDR3 coding DNA: TGTGCCTCCGGTCGGGACACCAACGAAAAACTGTTTTTT. This translates into CASGRDTNEKLFF.

The gene calls are TRBV2 and TRBJ2-3; D possibly corresponds to TRBD1 (5 bases). V lost 4 bases and J 4 bases, leaving 9 bases between the germline ends. Germline CDR1 and CDR2: SNHLY and FYNNEI. The CDR3 length is 13 residues. The CDR3 coding sequence is TGTGCCAGCAGTGCAGGGCCCGCAGATACGCAGTATTTT. Encoded protein: CASSAGPADTQYF.

The J gene is TRBJ2-1, the V gene TRBV9, with D tentatively TRBD2 (7 bases). The CDR3 loop spans 15 amino acids. Per the germline V gene, CDR1 is SGDLS and CDR2 is YYNGEE. Trimming took off 5 bases at V and 4 bases at J, with 16 bases between the two ends. CDR3 bases: TGTGCCAGCAGTAGGGGGAGCGGGGTTTACAATGAGCAGTTCTTC. Amino acids: CASSRGSGVYNEQFF.

The chain has TRBV5-1 and TRBJ2-7; 7 bases agree with TRBD1. The V segment lost 2 bases and the J segment 3 bases; nucleotides outside the gene matches: 2. Germline-derived CDR1 and CDR2 are SGHRS and YFSETQ. The CDR3 contains 13 residues. CDR3 residues: CASSLRQGYEQYF. The CDR3, as DNA: TGCGCCAGCAGCTTAAGACAGGGCTACGAGCAGTACTTC.

The V call is TRBV5-4, the J call TRBJ2-7; tentatively, D is TRBD2 (6 bases). CDR1 is SGHNT and CDR2 is YYREEE in the germline V gene (reference sequence). Trimming removed 3 bases from V and 2 bases from J, with 15 bases in between. The CDR3 totals 15 residues. CDR3: CASSSMTSGPYEQYF. DNA for the CDR3: TGTGCCAGCAGCTCTATGACTAGTGGCCCCTACGAGCAGTACTTC.

This clone has a handful of counts. The chain employs TRBV10-1 and TRBJ1-3; D remains unclear. Germline V lookup: CDR1 WNHNN, CDR2 SYGVQD (reference sequence). Trimming cost V 6 bases and J 0 bases, with 6 bases left between them. The CDR3 loop spans 13 amino acids. The CDR3: CASRRGSGNTIYF. The CDR3, as DNA: TGCGCCAGCAGACGGGGCTCTGGAAACACCATATATTTT.

V and J are TRBV27 and TRBJ2-2; no clear D gene. V gave up 5 bases and J gave up 0 bases, with 4 bases separating them. Germline V CDR1 and CDR2: MNHEY, SMNVEV (reference sequence). The CDR3 is 13 residues long. CDR3 sequence (DNA): TGTGCCAGCAGTCTAGCGAACACCGGGGAGCTGTTTTTT. Its translation: CASSLANTGELFF.